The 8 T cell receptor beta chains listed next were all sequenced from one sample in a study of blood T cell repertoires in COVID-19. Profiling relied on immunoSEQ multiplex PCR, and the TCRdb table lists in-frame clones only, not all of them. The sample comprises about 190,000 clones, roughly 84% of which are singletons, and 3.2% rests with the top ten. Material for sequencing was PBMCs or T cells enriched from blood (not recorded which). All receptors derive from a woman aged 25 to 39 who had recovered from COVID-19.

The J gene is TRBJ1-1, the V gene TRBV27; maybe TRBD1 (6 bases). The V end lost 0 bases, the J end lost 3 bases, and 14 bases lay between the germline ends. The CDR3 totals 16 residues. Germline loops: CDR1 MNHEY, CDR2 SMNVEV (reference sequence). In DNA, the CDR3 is TGTGCCAGCAGTTTATCCCAAACAGGGTGGGACACTGAAGCTTTCTTT. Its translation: CASSLSQTGWDTEAFF.

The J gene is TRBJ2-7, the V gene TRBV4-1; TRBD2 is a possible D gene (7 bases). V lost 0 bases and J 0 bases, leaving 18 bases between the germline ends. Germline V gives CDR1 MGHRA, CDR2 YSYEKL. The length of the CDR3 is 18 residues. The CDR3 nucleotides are TGCGCCAGCAGCCAAGATAAGGCGGGGGCGGGGGTCTCCTACGAGCAGTACGTC. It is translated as CASSQDKAGAGVSYEQYV.

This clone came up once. The CDR3 here is CASSISLGTGYEQYV. CDR3 DNA: TGTGCCAGTAGTATCTCGTTAGGGACAGGTTACGAGCAGTACGTC. This chain joins TRBV19 and TRBJ2-7; 8 bases are shared with TRBD1. CDR1 LNHDA and CDR2 SQIVND come from the germline V gene (reference sequence). The V and J ends lost 3 bases and 4 bases, in that order; junction bases with no gene match: 8. This CDR3 has 15 residues.

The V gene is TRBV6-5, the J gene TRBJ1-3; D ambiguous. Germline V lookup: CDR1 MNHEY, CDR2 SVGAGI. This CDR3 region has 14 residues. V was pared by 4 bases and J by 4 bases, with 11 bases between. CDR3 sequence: CASSSTFSGNTIYF. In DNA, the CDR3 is TGTGCCAGCAGTTCTACTTTCTCCGGAAACACCATATATTTT.

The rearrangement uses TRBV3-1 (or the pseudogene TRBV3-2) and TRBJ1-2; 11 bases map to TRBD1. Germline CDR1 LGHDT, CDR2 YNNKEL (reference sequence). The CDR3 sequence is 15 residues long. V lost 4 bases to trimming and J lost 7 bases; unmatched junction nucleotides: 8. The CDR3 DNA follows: TGTGCCAGCAGCCCGGTGGACAGGGGGCAAAGTGGCTACACCTTC. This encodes CASSPVDRGQSGYTF.

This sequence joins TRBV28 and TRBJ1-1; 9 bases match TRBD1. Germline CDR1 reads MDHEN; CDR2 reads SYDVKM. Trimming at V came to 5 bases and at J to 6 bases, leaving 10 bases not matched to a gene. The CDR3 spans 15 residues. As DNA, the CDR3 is TGTGCCAGCAGTCCTCAGGGACAGGGCCGCGCTGAAGCTTTCTTT. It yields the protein CASSPQGQGRAEAFF.

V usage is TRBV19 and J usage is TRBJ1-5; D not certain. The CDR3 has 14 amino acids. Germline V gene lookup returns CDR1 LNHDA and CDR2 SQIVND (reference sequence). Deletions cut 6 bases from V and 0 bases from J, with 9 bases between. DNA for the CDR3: TGTGCCAGTAGGGCCCTTAATAGCAATCAGCCCCAGCATTTT. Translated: CASRALNSNQPQHF.

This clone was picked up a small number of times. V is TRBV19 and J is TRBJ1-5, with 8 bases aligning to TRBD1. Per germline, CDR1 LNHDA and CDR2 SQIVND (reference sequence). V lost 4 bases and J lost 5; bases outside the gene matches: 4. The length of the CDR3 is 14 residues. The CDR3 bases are TGTGCCAGTAGTACCGGACAGGGTCATCAGCCCCAGCATTTT. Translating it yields CASSTGQGHQPQHF.